This TCR beta chain was captured in a study of molecular identifiers for immune sequencing clone quantification. The naive CD8 libraries originated from between roughly 18,000 and 1,000,000 sorted cells and drew on 10%, 30% or 50% RNA. TCRdb reanalysed the PCR reads using MiXCR and keeps one entry per CDR3 protein. The sample holds 550,000 to 750,000 distinct CDR3 sequences, 15% to 20% seen once. This clonotype has only a few counts. A much larger clone differs by one base, so this may be a read error. CDR1 DFQATT and CDR2 SNEGSKA come from the germline V gene (reference sequence). This CDR3 spans 13 amino acids.

This receptor was obtained from a human donor in good health. Some libraries in this study had Jurkat cell RNA spiked in. This rearrangement joins TRBV20-1 to TRBJ2-7, with D possibly TRBD2 on 7 matching bases. The sequencing input was naive CD8+ T cells from blood, with Jurkat cell RNA spiked in. Subset defined: FACS-sorted CD8+CD4-CCR7+CD45RA+ naive T cells. The CDR3 region has the DNA TGCAGTGCAGGGGGAGGGGACTCCTGCGAGCAGTACTTC. Amino acid sequence: CSAGGGDSCEQYF.